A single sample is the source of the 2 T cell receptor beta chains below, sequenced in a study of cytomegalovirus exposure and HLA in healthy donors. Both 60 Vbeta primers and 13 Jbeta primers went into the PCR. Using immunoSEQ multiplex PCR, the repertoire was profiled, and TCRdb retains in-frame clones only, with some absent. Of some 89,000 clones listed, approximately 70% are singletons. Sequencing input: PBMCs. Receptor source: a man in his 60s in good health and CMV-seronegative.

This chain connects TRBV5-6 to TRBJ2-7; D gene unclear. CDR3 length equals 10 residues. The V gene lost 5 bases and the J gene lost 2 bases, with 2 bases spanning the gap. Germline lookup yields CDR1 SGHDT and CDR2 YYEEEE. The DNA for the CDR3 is TGTGCCAGCAGTACCTACGAGCAGTACTTC. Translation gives CASSTYEQYF.

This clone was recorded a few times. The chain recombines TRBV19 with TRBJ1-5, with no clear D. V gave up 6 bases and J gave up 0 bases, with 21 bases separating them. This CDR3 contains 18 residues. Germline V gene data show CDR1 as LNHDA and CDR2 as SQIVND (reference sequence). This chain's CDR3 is CASSSQLTGRDSNQPQHF. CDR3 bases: TGTGCCAGTAGCTCCCAACTTACGGGGAGAGATAGCAATCAGCCCCAGCATTTT.